A single sample is the source of the 2 T cell receptor beta chains below, sequenced in a study of blood T cell repertoires in COVID-19. The protocol was immunoSEQ multiplex PCR, while the TCRdb copy is restricted to in-frame clones and leaves out a portion. The sample records about 140,000 clones, approximately 90% being singletons. Sample: peripheral blood. The receptors stem from a middle-aged woman with acute or convalescent COVID-19.

This chain uses TRBV5-6 with TRBJ2-7, with D possibly matching TRBD1 (7 bases). The CDR3 has 15 amino acids. The germline V gene has CDR1 SGHDT and CDR2 YYEEEE. V was cut by 1 base and J by 9 bases, with 20 bases left in between. In DNA, the CDR3 is TGTGCCAGCAGCTTGACCCCAGGGGGAGGCTTCGGGCAGTACTTC. It encodes CASSLTPGGGFGQYF.

The chain recombines TRBV9 with TRBJ2-1, with 7 bases matching TRBD2. CDR3 size: 20 residues. The J segment lost 0 bases and the V segment lost 0 bases, leaving 15 bases of the junction unmatched. Per germline, CDR1 SGDLS and CDR2 YYNGEE. In DNA form, the CDR3 reads TGTGCCAGCAGCGTAGGTGGGGGAGGGCCTATTTTCCGCTCCTACAATGAGCAGTTCTTC. It translates to CASSVGGGGPIFRSYNEQFF.